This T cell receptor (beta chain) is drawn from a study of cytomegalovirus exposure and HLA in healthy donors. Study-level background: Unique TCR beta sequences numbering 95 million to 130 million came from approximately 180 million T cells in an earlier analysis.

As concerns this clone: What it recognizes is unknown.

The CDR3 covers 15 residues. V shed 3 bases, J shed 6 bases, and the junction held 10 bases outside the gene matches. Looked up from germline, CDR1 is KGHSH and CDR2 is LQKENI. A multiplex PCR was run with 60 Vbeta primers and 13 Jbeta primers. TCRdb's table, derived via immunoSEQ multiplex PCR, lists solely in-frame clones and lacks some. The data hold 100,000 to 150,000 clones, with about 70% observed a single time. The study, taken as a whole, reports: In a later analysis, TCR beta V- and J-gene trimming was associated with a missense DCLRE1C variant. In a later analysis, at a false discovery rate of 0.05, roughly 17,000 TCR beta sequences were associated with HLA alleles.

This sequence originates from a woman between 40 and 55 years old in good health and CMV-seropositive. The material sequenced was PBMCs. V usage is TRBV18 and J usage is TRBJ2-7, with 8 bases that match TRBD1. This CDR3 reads CASSPQGANFGEQYF. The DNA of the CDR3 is TGTGCCAGCTCACCCCAGGGGGCTAACTTCGGCGAGCAGTACTTC.